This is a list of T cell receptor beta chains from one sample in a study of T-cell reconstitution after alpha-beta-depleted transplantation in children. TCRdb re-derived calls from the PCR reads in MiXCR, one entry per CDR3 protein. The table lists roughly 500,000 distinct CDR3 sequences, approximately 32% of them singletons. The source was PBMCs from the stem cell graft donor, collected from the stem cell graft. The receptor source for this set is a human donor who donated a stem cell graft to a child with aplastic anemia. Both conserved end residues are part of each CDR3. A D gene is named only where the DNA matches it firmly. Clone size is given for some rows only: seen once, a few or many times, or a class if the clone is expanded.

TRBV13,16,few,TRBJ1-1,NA,CASSRFGGSMNTEAFF,TGTGCCAGCAGCCGATTTGGGGGGAGCATGAACACTGAAGCTTTCTTT
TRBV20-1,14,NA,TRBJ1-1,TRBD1,CSAREGTGYTEAFF,TGCAGTGCTAGAGAGGGGACAGGGTACACTGAAGCTTTCTTT
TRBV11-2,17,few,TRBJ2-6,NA,CASSLESMVSGANVLTF,TGTGCCAGCAGCTTAGAATCGATGGTATCCGGGGCCAACGTCCTGACTTTC
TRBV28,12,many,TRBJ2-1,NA,CASSLWGNEQFF,TGTGCCAGCAGTTTATGGGGGAATGAGCAGTTCTTC
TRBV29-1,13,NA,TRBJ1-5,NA,CSASGARDQPQHF,TGCAGCGCCAGTGGGGCCCGGGATCAGCCCCAGCATTTT
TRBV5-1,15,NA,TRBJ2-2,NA,CASSFAGTNTGELFF,TGCGCCAGCAGCTTTGCGGGGACGAACACCGGGGAGCTGTTTTTT
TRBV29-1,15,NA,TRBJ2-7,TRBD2,CSVDGGTSGSYEQYF,TGCAGCGTTGACGGCGGGACTAGCGGATCCTACGAGCAGTACTTC
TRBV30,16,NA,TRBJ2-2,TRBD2,CAWSPTTRGGTGELFF,TGTGCCTGGAGTCCTACGACGCGGGGGGGGACCGGGGAGCTGTTTTTT
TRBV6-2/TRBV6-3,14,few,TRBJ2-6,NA,CASSYYSGANVLTF,TGTGCCAGCAGTTACTACTCTGGGGCCAACGTCCTGACTTTC
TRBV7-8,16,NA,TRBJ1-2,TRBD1,CASSPDRGRLNYGYTF,TGTGCCAGCAGCCCGGACAGGGGGCGACTAAACTATGGCTACACCTTC
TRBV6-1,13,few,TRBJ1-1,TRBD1,CASSPDRASEAFF,TGTGCCAGCAGCCCGGACAGGGCCAGTGAAGCTTTCTTT
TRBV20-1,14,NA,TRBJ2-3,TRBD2,CSAGTSGREDTQYF,TGCAGTGCTGGGACTAGCGGGAGAGAGGATACGCAGTATTTT
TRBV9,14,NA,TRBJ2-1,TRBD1,CASSGVDRVNEQFF,TGTGCCAGCAGCGGTGTGGACAGGGTCAATGAGCAGTTCTTC
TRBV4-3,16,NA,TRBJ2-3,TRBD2,CASSQDRREGLDTQYF,TGCGCCAGCAGCCAAGATCGGCGGGAGGGCCTTGATACGCAGTATTTT
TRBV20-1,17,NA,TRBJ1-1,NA,CSARGQRSGPGDTEAFF,TGCAGTGCTAGAGGTCAGAGGAGCGGACCCGGGGACACTGAAGCTTTCTTT
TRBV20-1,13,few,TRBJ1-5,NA,CSPKGLYNQPQHF,TGCAGTCCAAAGGGGCTGTACAATCAGCCCCAGCATTTT
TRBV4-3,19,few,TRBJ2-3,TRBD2,CASSREGPSGRAYTDTQYF,TGCGCCAGCAGCCGCGAAGGGCCTAGCGGGAGGGCCTACACAGATACGCAGTATTTT
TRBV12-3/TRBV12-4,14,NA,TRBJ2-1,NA,CASSFPAGPNEQFF,TGTGCCAGCAGCTTCCCGGCAGGTCCCAATGAGCAGTTCTTC
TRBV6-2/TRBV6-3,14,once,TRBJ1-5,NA,CASSYWGGHQPQHF,TGTGCCAGCAGTTACTGGGGGGGTCATCAGCCCCAGCATTTT
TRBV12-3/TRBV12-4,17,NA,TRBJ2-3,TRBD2,CASSLGPRLAGTDTQYF,TGTGCCAGCAGTTTAGGCCCAAGACTAGCGGGGACAGATACGCAGTATTTT
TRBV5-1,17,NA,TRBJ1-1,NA,CASSLEYRGGVNTEAFF,TGCGCCAGCAGCTTGGAGTATCGCGGTGGGGTGAACACTGAAGCTTTCTTT
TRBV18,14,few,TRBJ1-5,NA,CASSPPAERQPQHF,TGTGCCAGCTCACCACCGGCCGAAAGGCAGCCCCAGCATTTT
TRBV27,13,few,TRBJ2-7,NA,CASSSYPPYEQYF,TGTGCCAGCAGTTCATATCCCCCCTACGAGCAGTACTTC
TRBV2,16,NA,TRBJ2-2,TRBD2,CASSGGTSGWERELFF,TGTGCCAGCAGTGGGGGGACTAGCGGGTGGGAACGGGAGCTGTTTTTT
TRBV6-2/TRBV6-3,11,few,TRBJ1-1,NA,CASTVGTEAFF,TGTGCCAGCACGGTGGGCACTGAAGCTTTCTTT
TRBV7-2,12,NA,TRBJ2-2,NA,CASSFGTGELFF,TGTGCCAGCAGCTTTGGAACCGGGGAGCTGTTTTTT
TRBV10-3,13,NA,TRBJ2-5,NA,CAISASQQETQYF,TGTGCCATCAGTGCATCACAGCAAGAGACCCAGTACTTC
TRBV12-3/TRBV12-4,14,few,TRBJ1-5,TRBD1,CASSKTGYNQPQHF,TGTGCCAGCAGTAAGACAGGGTACAATCAGCCCCAGCATTTT
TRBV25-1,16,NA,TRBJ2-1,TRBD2,CASSAWTSGSRNEQFF,TGTGCCAGCAGTGCCTGGACTAGCGGGAGTAGAAATGAGCAGTTCTTC
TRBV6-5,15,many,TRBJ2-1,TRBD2,CASSVLAGGVNEQFF,TGTGCCAGCAGTGTACTAGCGGGAGGCGTCAATGAGCAGTTCTTC
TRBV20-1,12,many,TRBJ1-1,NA,CSADRGNTEAFF,TGCAGTGCTGATAGGGGGAACACTGAAGCTTTCTTT
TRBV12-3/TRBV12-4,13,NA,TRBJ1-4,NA,CASSRQNNEKLFF,TGTGCCAGCAGTCGACAGAACAATGAAAAACTGTTTTTT
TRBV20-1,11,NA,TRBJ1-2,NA,CSASRSGGYTF,TGCAGTGCGAGCAGGTCTGGGGGCTACACCTTC
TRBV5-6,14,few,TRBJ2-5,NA,CASSLGNHQETQYF,TGTGCCAGCAGCTTGGGGAATCACCAAGAGACCCAGTACTTC
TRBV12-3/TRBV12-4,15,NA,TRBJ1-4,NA,CASSFISAGLEKLFF,TGTGCCAGCAGTTTTATATCGGCAGGGTTGGAAAAACTGTTTTTT
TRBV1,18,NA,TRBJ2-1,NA,CTSSQDPRLAGGPNEQFF,TGCACCAGCAGCCAAGACCCCAGACTAGCGGGAGGGCCTAATGAGCAGTTCTTC
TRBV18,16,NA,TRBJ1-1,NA,CASSPPKGGLETEAFF,TGTGCCAGCTCACCACCGAAGGGGGGCCTTGAAACTGAAGCTTTCTTT
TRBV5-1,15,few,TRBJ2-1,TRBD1,CASSLGQGKGNEQFF,TGCGCCAGCAGCTTGGGACAGGGGAAGGGCAATGAGCAGTTCTTC
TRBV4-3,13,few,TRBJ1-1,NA,CASSQEGTSEAFF,TGCGCCAGCAGCCAAGAAGGGACCTCTGAAGCTTTCTTT
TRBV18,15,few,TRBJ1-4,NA,CASSPPDGRGEKLFF,TGTGCCAGCTCACCACCGGACGGGAGGGGAGAAAAACTGTTTTTT
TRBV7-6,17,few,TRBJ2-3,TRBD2,CASSFSVAGGRTDTQYF,TGTGCCAGCAGCTTCAGCGTAGCGGGAGGGCGCACAGATACGCAGTATTTT
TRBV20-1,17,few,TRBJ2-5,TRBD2,CSARDPGGLVSGETQYF,TGCAGTGCTAGAGATCCGGGGGGACTAGTAAGTGGAGAGACCCAGTACTTC
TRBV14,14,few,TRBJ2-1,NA,CASSHPGPYNEQFF,TGTGCCAGCAGCCACCCGGGACCCTACAATGAGCAGTTCTTC
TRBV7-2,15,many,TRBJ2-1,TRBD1,CASSSDRGSYNEQFF,TGTGCCAGCAGCTCAGACAGGGGGTCCTACAATGAGCAGTTCTTC
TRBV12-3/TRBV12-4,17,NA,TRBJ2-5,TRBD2,CASSLHRLAGFQETQYF,TGTGCCAGCAGTTTACATAGACTAGCGGGTTTTCAAGAGACCCAGTACTTC
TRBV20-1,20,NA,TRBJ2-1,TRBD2,CSARTVRVGLAGGPGYEQFF,TGCAGTGCTAGGACCGTTCGGGTTGGACTAGCGGGAGGGCCTGGTTATGAGCAGTTCTTC
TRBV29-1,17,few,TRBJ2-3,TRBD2,CSPRGGLAGGSTDTQYF,TGCAGCCCCAGAGGGGGACTAGCGGGGGGATCCACAGATACGCAGTATTTT
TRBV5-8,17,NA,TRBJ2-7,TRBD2,CASSLGGLAGVSYEQYF,TGTGCCAGCAGCTTGGGGGGGCTAGCGGGAGTATCCTACGAGCAGTACTTC